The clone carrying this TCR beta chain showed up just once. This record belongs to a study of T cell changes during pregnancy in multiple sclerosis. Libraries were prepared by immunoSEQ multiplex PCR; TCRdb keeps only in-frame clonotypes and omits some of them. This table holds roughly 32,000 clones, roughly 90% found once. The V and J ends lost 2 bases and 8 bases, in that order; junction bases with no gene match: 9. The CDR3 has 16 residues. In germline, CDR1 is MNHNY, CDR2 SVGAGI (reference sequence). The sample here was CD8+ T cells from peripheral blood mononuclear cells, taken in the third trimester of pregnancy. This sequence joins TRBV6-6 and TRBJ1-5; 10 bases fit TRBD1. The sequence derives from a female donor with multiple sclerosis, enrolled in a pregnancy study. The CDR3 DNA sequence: TGTGCCAGCAGTTACGCCGCGGACAGGGGGGGCGAGCCCCAGCATTTT. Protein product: CASSYAADRGGEPQHF.